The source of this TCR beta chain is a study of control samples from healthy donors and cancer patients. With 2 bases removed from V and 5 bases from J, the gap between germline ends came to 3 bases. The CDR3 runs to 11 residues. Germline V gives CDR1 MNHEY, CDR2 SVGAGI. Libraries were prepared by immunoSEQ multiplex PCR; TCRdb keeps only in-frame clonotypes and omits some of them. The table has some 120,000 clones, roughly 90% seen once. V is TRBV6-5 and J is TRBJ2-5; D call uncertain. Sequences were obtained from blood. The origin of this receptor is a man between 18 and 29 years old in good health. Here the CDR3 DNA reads TGTGCCAGCAGTTACAGGGAGACCCAGTACTTC. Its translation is CASSYRETQYF.